The 22 T cell receptor beta chains reported below all come from one sample, sequenced in a study of T cells after yellow fever vaccination. Via MiXCR, TCRdb re-called the 5' RACE reads, giving one row per CDR3 protein. The sample contains approximately 110,000 distinct CDR3 sequences, approximately 8.4% of which appear only once. Specimen: CD8+ T cells sorted from PBMCs, collected 45 days after the yellow fever booster vaccination. These receptor sequences come from a man in his thirties or forties who received the YFV17D yellow fever vaccine.

This clonotype was seen repeatedly, ten times or more. Because the CDR3's place on the DNA is in doubt, the DNA is left out and the CDR3 is given as listed by TCRdb. The chain has TRBV20-1 and TRBJ2-7; TRBD2, the table's D call, was not compared with the DNA. In germline, CDR1 is DFQATT, CDR2 SNEGSKA (reference sequence). The CDR3 spans 17 amino acids, including both terminal residues. CDR3 residues: CSATAVLGPTGHYEQYF.

This clonotype came up many times. The J gene is TRBJ2-5, the V gene TRBV30; D remains unclear. Trimming removed 0 bases at V and 5 bases at J, with 4 bases between. The CDR3 covers 11 residues. Per the germline V gene, CDR1 is GTSNPN and CDR2 is SVGIG (reference sequence). CDR3 coding DNA: TGTGCCTGGAGTGTAGGTGAGACCCAGTACTTC. Its protein is CAWSVGETQYF.

The sample holds many counts of this clonotype. The chain uses TRBV4-2 and TRBJ2-7; 8 nucleotides agree with TRBD2. The CDR3 consists of 17 residues. Trimming cost V 3 bases and J 0 bases; bases outside gene matches: 10. Germline CDR1 and CDR2: LGHNA and YNFKEQ. CDR3 DNA sequence: TGTGCCAGCAGCCAGGATGACCGGACTAGCACCTCCTACGAGCAGTACTTC. Translation gives CASSQDDRTSTSYEQYF.

This clonotype has a handful of counts. The gene calls are TRBV6-5 and TRBJ1-1, with no clear D. The CDR3 consists of 13 residues. Trimming left V 3 bases short and J 1 base short, with 6 bases between. Germline V gene sequence: CDR1 MNHEY, CDR2 SVGAGI. The CDR3 loop reads CASSYGWNTEAFF. The DNA of the CDR3 is TGTGCCAGCAGTTATGGTTGGAACACTGAAGCTTTCTTT.

The sample holds many counts of this clonotype. V usage is TRBV20-1 and J usage is TRBJ1-5, with 9 bases that match TRBD1. Germline lookup yields CDR1 DFQATT and CDR2 SNEGSKA (reference sequence). The CDR3 contains 13 residues. Losses at the gene ends were 6 bases for V and 4 bases for J; bases not matched to a gene: 4. CDR3 bases: TGCAGTGCCGAAGACAGGGGGAATCAGCCCCAGCATTTT. Amino acid sequence: CSAEDRGNQPQHF.

This clonotype has ten or more counts. The rearrangement uses TRBV6-1 and TRBJ2-1; a weak D match, TRBD2 (7 bases). Germline V gene data show CDR1 as MNHNS and CDR2 as SASEGT. The V gene lost 8 bases and the J gene lost 6 bases, with 20 bases spanning the gap. The CDR3 is made up of 15 amino acids. CDR3 bases: TGTGCCAGCTCGACGGGGGCTAGCGGATCCAATGAGCAGTTCTTC. This sequence encodes CASSTGASGSNEQFF.

This clonotype was picked up many times. This sequence joins TRBV11-2 and TRBJ2-1, with 9 bases aligning to TRBD2. Trimming at V came to 5 bases and at J to 5 bases, leaving 10 bases not matched to a gene. This CDR3 region has 16 residues. The germline gives CDR1 SGHAT, CDR2 FQNNGV. The CDR3 region is CASSPGGLAVDNEQFF. CDR3 DNA sequence: TGTGCCAGCAGCCCAGGGGGACTAGCCGTGGACAATGAGCAGTTCTTC. The whole variable domain, filled in from reference TRBV11-2 and TRBJ2-1, reads EAGVAQSPRYKIIEKRQSVAFWCNPISGHATLYWYQQILGQGPKLLIQFQNNGVVDDSQLPKDRFSAERLKGVDSTLKIQPAKLEDSAVYLCASSPGGLAVDNEQFFGPGTRLTVL.

This clonotype was recorded many times. This rearrangement joins TRBV7-2 to TRBJ2-7; D not resolved. The V end lost 4 bases, the J end lost 4 bases, and 17 bases lay between the germline ends. The length of the CDR3 is 15 residues. The germline V gene encodes CDR1 SGHTA and CDR2 FQGNSA. CDR3 in amino acids: CASSSTPTGQYEQYF. CDR3 bases: TGTGCCAGCAGCTCAACCCCTACGGGCCAATACGAGCAGTACTTC.

This clonotype appeared a few times. The chain combines TRBV4-3 with TRBJ2-3, with D unresolved. V was clipped by 1 base and J by 0 bases, with 17 bases between them. Germline V gene sequence: CDR1 LGHNA, CDR2 YSLEER. CDR3 length equals 18 residues. DNA of the CDR3: TGCGCCAGCAGCCAAGGTGATGTGAGTGGTGCTAGCACAGATACGCAGTATTTT. Protein: CASSQGDVSGASTDTQYF.

The sample holds many counts of this clonotype. The chain links TRBV3-1 to TRBJ2-7, with D unresolved. The germline gives CDR1 LGHDT, CDR2 YNNKEL (reference sequence). The germline V and J ends were trimmed by 4 bases and 2 bases, with 12 bases remaining between them. This CDR3 is built from 14 residues. CDR3 in DNA: TGTGCCAGCAGCCGGTCGACTGGGGCCTACGAGCAGTACTTC. Protein product: CASSRSTGAYEQYF.

This clonotype was seen repeatedly, ten times or more. The gene calls are TRBV12-5 and TRBJ2-7, with 9 bases fitting TRBD2. V was pared by 1 base and J by 6 bases, with 1 base of the junction left unmatched. Germline loops: CDR1 LGHNT, CDR2 FRNRAP. The CDR3 consists of 13 residues. This CDR3 reads CASGLGLAVEQYF. DNA of the CDR3: TGTGCTAGTGGTTTGGGACTAGCGGTCGAGCAGTACTTC.

This clonotype was seen more than once but under ten times. The junction departs from the called germline gene at one end, perhaps through a read error. The CDR3 DNA reads TGTGCCAGCAGTATAGCGATGGGCAATGAGCAGTTCTTC. It codes for CASSIAMGNEQFF. The chain links TRBV12-3 or TRBV12-4 to TRBJ2-1, with TRBD2 as a possible D gene (5 bases). The CDR3 runs 13 residues.

This clonotype showed up many times. The chain combines TRBV4-3 with TRBJ2-3; 8 bases line up with TRBD2. CDR1 is LGHNA and CDR2 is YSLEER in the germline V gene. The CDR3 is made up of 18 amino acids. Losses at the gene ends were 0 bases for V and 5 bases for J; bases not matched to a gene: 13. In nucleotides, the CDR3 is TGCGCCAGCAGCCAAGATCGGCCAGCGGGAGTATGGTTAGATACGCAGTATTTT. It codes for CASSQDRPAGVWLDTQYF.

This clonotype was recorded at least ten times. The V and J genes are TRBV6-5 and TRBJ2-2, with 9 bases aligning to TRBD1. This CDR3 has 18 residues. Germline CDR1 and CDR2: MNHEY and SVGAGI. J was trimmed by 1 base and V by 7 bases; bases with no gene match: 13. The CDR3 DNA reads as TGTGCCAGCAATACACGGGACAGGGAGGTTGTGAACACCGGGGAGCTGTTTTTT. This codes for CASNTRDREVVNTGELFF.

The rearrangement links TRBV4-2 to TRBJ2-1, with 9 bases aligning to TRBD2. The CDR3 is 17 amino acids. V lost 0 bases and J lost 4; bases outside the gene matches: 7. Germline V gives CDR1 LGHNA, CDR2 YNFKEQ. The CDR3, as DNA: TGTGCCAGCAGCCAAGACCGCGAGACTAGCGGATACAATGAGCAGTTCTTC. Amino acid sequence: CASSQDRETSGYNEQFF.

This clonotype was seen ten or more times. The chain employs TRBV4-2 and TRBJ2-7; D is possibly TRBD1 (5 bases). The CDR3 is 15 residues long. The germline CDR1 and CDR2 sequences are LGHNA and YNFKEQ. The V gene lost 0 bases and the J gene lost 3 bases, with 12 bases spanning the gap. The CDR3, as DNA: TGTGCCAGCAGCCAAGACCCCAAGGGGATCTACGAGCAGTACTTC. Residues: CASSQDPKGIYEQYF.

By its share, this clonotype is medium-sized. The rearrangement joins TRBV6-5 to TRBJ2-1; 8 bases are shared with TRBD1. This CDR3 is 14 amino acids long. CDR1 and CDR2 from the germline V gene are MNHEY and SVGAGI. Losses at the gene ends were 5 bases for V and 5 bases for J; bases not matched to a gene: 5. The CDR3 reads CASSPGQANNEQFF. DNA for the CDR3: TGTGCCAGCAGTCCGGGACAGGCAAACAATGAGCAGTTCTTC.

The CDR3 DNA reads as TGTGCCTGGAGTTACCTGACTAGCGGGAGTGTTGGCGGGGAGCTGTTTTTT. Its protein product is CAWSYLTSGSVGGELFF. The chain employs TRBV30 and TRBJ2-2, with TRBD2 matching over 12 bases. The V and J ends lost 2 bases and 7 bases, in that order; junction bases with no gene match: 11. The germline gives CDR1 GTSNPN, CDR2 SVGIG (reference sequence). This CDR3 region has 17 residues. Using reference TRBV30 and TRBJ2-2 for the parts outside the CDR3, the full variable domain is SQTIHQWPATLVQPVGSPLSLECTVEGTSNPNLYWYRQAAGRGLQLLFYSVGIGQISSEVPQNLSASRPQDRQFILSSKKLLLSDSGFYLCAWSYLTSGSVGGELFFGEGSRLTVL.

This clonotype has a count of ten or more. The chain links TRBV21-1 to TRBJ2-3; no DNA check was done on the table's D call, TRBD1. TRBV21-1 is listed as a pseudogene. The CDR3 loop spans 17 amino acids. The CDR3 is CASSKEQGWGSTDTQYF. In DNA, the CDR3 is TGTGCCAGCAGCAAAGAACAGGGCTGGGGGAGCACAGATACGCAGTATTTT.

This clonotype has only a few counts. V gene TRBV11-1 combines with J gene TRBJ2-6, with TRBD1 identical over 8 bases. Germline V gene data show CDR1 as SGHAT and CDR2 as FQDESV (reference sequence). Germline trimming cut 2 bases from V and 3 bases from J; bases unmatched to any gene: 9. The CDR3 has 18 amino acids. The CDR3 bases are TGTGCCAGCAGCTTAAGGGGACAGGACGCTTTTGGGGCCAACGTCCTGACTTTC. It is translated as CASSLRGQDAFGANVLTF.

Note on this clonotype: One base away lies a much larger clone, so this may be a sequencing read error. This chain connects TRBV20-1 to TRBJ2-1; 8 nucleotides agree with TRBD2. Germline V lookup: CDR1 DFQATT, CDR2 SNEGSKA (reference sequence). The CDR3 has 17 residues. As DNA, the CDR3 is TGCTGTGCTAGAGCCTACCTCAGCGGGAGCTCCTACAATGAGCAGTTCTTC. Its protein product is CCARAYLSGSSYNEQFF.

In this sample, this clonotype turned up many times. The V call is TRBV4-3, the J call TRBJ2-1; the match to TRBD1 covers 8 bases. The CDR3 has 17 amino acids. Germline lookup yields CDR1 LGHNA and CDR2 YSLEER. J gave up 8 bases and V 2 bases, and 14 bases lay outside the gene matches. In DNA form, the CDR3 reads TGCGCCAGCAGCCAATCCAACACCGGGACAGGAAGCTATGAGCAGTTCTTC. This codes for CASSQSNTGTGSYEQFF.